This T cell receptor (beta chain) comes out of a study of blood T cell repertoires in COVID-19. The method was immunoSEQ multiplex PCR; TCRdb's version includes in-frame clones alone and lacks a portion of them. In the table there are approximately 200,000 clones, 65% to 90% of which are singletons. V shed 4 bases and J shed 5 bases, with 11 bases lying between them. In germline, CDR1 is GTSNPN, CDR2 SVGIG (reference sequence). The CDR3 is made up of 12 amino acids. The TCR originated in a woman aged 45-65 years with acute or convalescent COVID-19. Input material: peripheral blood. J is TRBJ1-2 and V is TRBV30, with D unresolved. Here the CDR3 reads CAWTTTLYGYTF. The CDR3 DNA follows: TGTGCCTGGACGACGACTCTTTATGGCTACACCTTC. The full variable domain, with the rest looked up from reference TRBV30 and TRBJ1-2, is SQTIHQWPATLVQPVGSPLSLECTVEGTSNPNLYWYRQAAGRGLQLLFYSVGIGQISSEVPQNLSASRPQDRQFILSSKKLLLSDSGFYLCAWTTTLYGYTFGSGTRLTVV.